The 25 T cell receptor beta chains below were found in one sample sequenced in a study of blood T cell repertoires in COVID-19 (TCRdb year 2020). Library preparation was by the immunoSEQ multiplex PCR assay. TCRdb's version of the immuneACCESS table is confined to in-frame rearrangements and falls short of the full clone set. An unresolved V gene accounts for under half of the shortfall where checked; the remainder is of unknown origin. The sample table lists approximately 38,000 clones, 80% to 90% of them with a count of one. The ten largest make up approximately 10% of the sample. Specimen: peripheral blood. The source is a man aged 25-40 years with active or convalescent COVID-19.

The chain is built from TRBV5-6 and TRBJ2-7; 10 bases fit TRBD1. The CDR3 is 14 amino acids. V shed 7 bases and J 1 base; nucleotides not matched to a gene: 5. Germline values: CDR1 SGHDT, CDR2 YYEEEE. In nucleotides, the CDR3 is TGTGCCAGCGGCCGGGACAGGGGTTCCTACGAGCAGTACTTC. This gives the protein CASGRDRGSYEQYF.

The chain recombines TRBV6-4 with TRBJ2-1; the D is unclear. There are 13 residues in the CDR3. With 5 bases removed from V and 7 bases from J, the gap between germline ends came to 12 bases. Germline V lookup: CDR1 MRHNA, CDR2 SNTAGT. CDR3 loop: CASSSTPSNEQFF. The CDR3 bases are TGTGCCAGCAGTTCCACTCCTAGTAATGAGCAGTTCTTC.

The J gene is TRBJ2-5, the V gene TRBV21-1; the tabulated D call, TRBD1, remains unverified against the DNA. TRBV21-1 is termed a pseudogene. The CDR3 is 17 amino acids. CDR3 amino acids: CASSKERGRGLRETQYF. CDR3 sequence (DNA): TGTGCCAGCAGCAAAGAACGGGGCAGGGGGCTAAGAGAGACCCAGTACTTC.

As DNA, the CDR3 is TGTGCCAGCAGTTCGGGACTAGCGGCAACACCCTACAATGAGCAGTTCTTC. It is translated as CASSSGLAATPYNEQFF. V gene TRBV27 combines with J gene TRBJ2-1; TRBD2 agrees at 11 bases. Germline V CDR1 and CDR2: MNHEY, SMNVEV (reference sequence). V lost 4 bases to trimming and J lost 2 bases; unmatched junction nucleotides: 7. The CDR3 loop spans 17 amino acids.

In nucleotides, the CDR3 is TGTGCCAGCAGCTTAGTTGGCGGGAGGGCCCCCGGGGAGCTGTTTTTT. Its protein is CASSLVGGRAPGELFF. The chain recombines TRBV11-2 with TRBJ2-2, with 9 bases fitting TRBD2. Per the germline V gene, CDR1 is SGHAT and CDR2 is FQNNGV. The V and J ends lost 1 base and 6 bases, in that order; junction bases with no gene match: 6. The CDR3 loop spans 16 amino acids.

The V gene is TRBV7-9, the J gene TRBJ2-1; 7 bases are a match to TRBD1. Germline V lookup: CDR1 SEHNR, CDR2 FQNEAQ (reference sequence). The V and J ends lost 4 bases and 0 bases, in that order; junction bases with no gene match: 9. The CDR3 runs 17 residues. The CDR3 nucleotides are TGTGCCAGCAGCTCCCACAAGGGACAGAGCTCCTACAATGAGCAGTTCTTC. This codes for CASSSHKGQSSYNEQFF.

V usage is TRBV7-9 and J usage is TRBJ1-4; 9 bases are shared with TRBD1. In germline, CDR1 is SEHNR, CDR2 FQNEAQ (reference sequence). The junction had 7 bases not matched to a gene; V was cut back by 5 bases and J by 3 bases. The CDR3 totals 16 residues. CDR3 in amino acids: CASSPWTGDPNEKLFF. The CDR3 region has the DNA TGTGCCAGCAGCCCCTGGACAGGGGACCCTAATGAAAAACTGTTTTTT.

The chain recombines TRBV6-1 with TRBJ2-1; D uncertain. Trimming removed 1 base from V and 8 bases from J, with 6 bases in between. Per the germline V gene, CDR1 is MNHNS and CDR2 is SASEGT. The CDR3 loop spans 12 amino acids. The CDR3 DNA sequence: TGTGCCAGCAGTGAAGTTGGGCATGAGCAGTTCTTC. As protein: CASSEVGHEQFF.

The V gene is TRBV28, the J gene TRBJ1-5; 7 positions agree with TRBD1. The CDR3 has 13 amino acids. Germline CDR1 and CDR2: MDHEN and SYDVKM. J was trimmed by 10 bases and V by 6 bases; bases with no gene match: 9. The CDR3 here is CASRPQGPGPQHF. DNA for the CDR3: TGTGCCAGCAGGCCACAGGGGCCCGGTCCCCAGCATTTT. Variable domain in full (rest from reference TRBV28 and TRBJ1-5): DVKVTQSSRYLVKRTGEKVFLECVQDMDHENMFWYRQDPGLGLRLIYFSYDVKMKEKGDIPEGYSVSREKKERFSLILESASTNQTSMYLCASRPQGPGPQHFGDGTRLSIL.

The CDR3 sequence is CASSQRGTYEQYF. The CDR3 bases are TGTGCCAGCAGCCAAAGGGGCACCTACGAGCAGTACTTC. This chain uses TRBV3-1 (or the pseudogene TRBV3-2) with TRBJ2-7, with a tentative D call TRBD1 (5 bases). This CDR3 spans 13 amino acids. Germline V gives CDR1 LGHDT, CDR2 YNNKEL (reference sequence). The V end lost 2 bases, the J end lost 2 bases, and 7 bases lay between the germline ends.

The chain links TRBV3-1 (or the pseudogene TRBV3-2) to TRBJ2-1; tentative D call: TRBD2 (6 bases). The length of the CDR3 is 16 residues. V shed 0 bases and J shed 2 bases, with 11 bases lying between them. CDR1 and CDR2 from the germline V gene are LGHDT and YNNKEL (reference sequence). The CDR3 loop reads CASSQDGDFTYNEQFF. CDR3 nucleotide sequence: TGTGCCAGCAGCCAAGATGGGGACTTTACCTACAATGAGCAGTTCTTC.

V is TRBV20-1 and J is TRBJ1-2; possible D gene TRBD1, 5 bases. CDR3 length equals 15 residues. The ends were cut back, 3 bases at V and 6 bases at J, with 20 bases in the middle. The V gene's germline CDR1 is DFQATT and CDR2 SNEGSKA (reference sequence). CDR3 sequence: CSASYYSREVDGYTF. The CDR3 region has the DNA TGCAGTGCTAGTTATTACTCCAGGGAGGTCGATGGCTACACCTTC.

This clone occurred once. The CDR3 bases are TGCGCCAGCAGCCGGGAACCGGGATTCTACGAGCAGTACGTC. Residues: CASSREPGFYEQYV. The rearrangement links TRBV4-1 to TRBJ2-7; a weak D match, TRBD2 (5 bases). The CDR3 sequence is 14 residues long. Trimming took 4 bases from V and 3 from J, leaving 13 bases between them. From germline, CDR1 is MGHRA and CDR2 YSYEKL.

The chain recombines TRBV27 with TRBJ2-7, with a weak D call TRBD2 (5 bases). V was shortened by 0 bases and J by 4 bases, with 16 bases between the two germline ends. The CDR3 is 16 residues long. The germline gives CDR1 MNHEY, CDR2 SMNVEV (reference sequence). Here the CDR3 DNA reads TGTGCCAGCAGTTTATCGGCCGGGGTGACCATATACGAGCAGTACTTC. It codes for CASSLSAGVTIYEQYF.

The chain links TRBV9 to TRBJ2-1; TRBD2 agrees at 10 bases. The V gene end was trimmed by 0 bases and the J gene end by 1 base; junction bases not matched to a gene: 1. Per the germline V gene, CDR1 is SGDLS and CDR2 is YYNGEE. CDR3 length: 16 residues. Here the CDR3 DNA reads TGTGCCAGCAGCGTAGAACTAGCGGGGTCCTACAATGAGCAGTTCTTC. Translating it yields CASSVELAGSYNEQFF.

The chain has TRBV19 and TRBJ2-5, with D possibly matching TRBD1 (6 bases). Germline V gene sequence: CDR1 LNHDA, CDR2 SQIVND (reference sequence). The CDR3 length is 14 residues. Between the trimmed V and J ends, which lost 4 bases and 1 base, there was a span of 10 bases. CDR3 amino acids: CASSTTGSQETQYF. The CDR3 DNA reads as TGTGCCAGTAGTACGACAGGTTCCCAAGAGACCCAGTACTTC.

This sequence joins TRBV2 and TRBJ1-1, with 8 bases fitting TRBD1. The germline CDR1 and CDR2 sequences are SNHLY and FYNNEI. This CDR3 spans 13 amino acids. Losses at the gene ends were 4 bases for V and 8 bases for J; bases not matched to a gene: 6. The CDR3 nucleotides read TGTGCCAGCAGTGGACCCTGGGACAGGGAAGCTTTCTTT. Amino acids: CASSGPWDREAFF. The full variable domain, completed using reference TRBV2 and TRBJ1-1, is EPEVTQTPSHQVTQMGQEVILRCVPISNHLYFYWYRQILGQKVEFLVSFYNNEISEKSEIFDDQFSVERPDGSNFTLKIRSTKLEDSAMYFCASSGPWDREAFFGQGTRLTVV.

Regarding this clone: Other DNA sequences of this sample code for an identical CDR3. V and J are TRBV6-5 and TRBJ2-7; 9 nucleotides line up with TRBD2. V shed 0 bases, J shed 2 bases, and the junction held 5 bases outside the gene matches. Germline CDR1 MNHEY, CDR2 SVGAGI. The CDR3 has 16 amino acids. The CDR3, as DNA: TGTGCCAGCAGTTACTCGGGGCGGGGGGGCCCCTACGAGCAGTACTTC. This translates into CASSYSGRGGPYEQYF.

CDR3 coding DNA: TGTGCCAGCAGTTTATCTGGCGGGAGGTTCACAGATACGCAGTATTTT. This sequence encodes CASSLSGGRFTDTQYF. The rearrangement links TRBV27 to TRBJ2-3; 8 bases match TRBD2. The V segment lost 0 bases and the J segment 2 bases; nucleotides outside the gene matches: 4. The CDR3 spans 16 residues. Germline CDR1 and CDR2: MNHEY and SMNVEV (reference sequence).

The chain combines TRBV10-3 with TRBJ1-1; 7 bases line up with TRBD1. Germline V CDR1 and CDR2: ENHRY, SYGVKD. This CDR3 spans 13 amino acids. The junction had 4 bases not matched to a gene; V was cut back by 1 base and J by 8 bases. CDR3 loop: CAISELLTGEAFF. The CDR3 nucleotides read TGTGCCATCAGTGAGTTACTGACAGGGGAAGCTTTCTTT.

The rearrangement uses TRBV24-1 and TRBJ1-1, with 9 bases aligning to TRBD1. With V trimmed by 5 bases and J by 4 bases, 10 bases remained unmatched. The CDR3 is 16 residues long. CDR1 is KGHDR, CDR2 SFDVKD, per germline. The CDR3 reads CATSVGQGKVGTEAFF. For the CDR3, the DNA is TGTGCCACCAGTGTGGGACAGGGCAAGGTCGGCACTGAAGCTTTCTTT.

The chain uses TRBV13 and TRBJ1-1, with D tentatively TRBD1 (6 bases). V lost 4 bases and J 0 bases, leaving 12 bases between the germline ends. The CDR3 has 15 residues. Germline CDR1 is PRHDT and CDR2 is FYEKMQ (reference sequence). CDR3 amino acids: CASSSRTEMNTEAFF. The DNA for the CDR3 is TGTGCCAGCAGCTCTCGGACAGAAATGAACACTGAAGCTTTCTTT.

V is TRBV18 and J is TRBJ2-1; 10 bases line up with TRBD2. Germline trimming cut 2 bases from V and 4 bases from J; bases unmatched to any gene: 14. CDR3 length equals 19 residues. Germline values: CDR1 KGHSH, CDR2 LQKENI. The CDR3 DNA follows: TGTGCCAGCTCACCATTATCCGGAAGGACTAGCGGAAAGTACAATGAGCAGTTCTTC. Residues: CASSPLSGRTSGKYNEQFF. The complete variable domain, with remaining parts taken from reference TRBV18 and TRBJ2-1, reads NAGVMQNPRHLVRRRGQEARLRCSPMKGHSHVYWYRQLPEEGLKFMVYLQKENIIDESGMPKERFSAEFPKEGPSILRIQQVVRGDSAAYFCASSPLSGRTSGKYNEQFFGPGTRLTVL.

J is TRBJ1-4 and V is TRBV29-1; TRBD1 might be the D (5 bases). Germline V gene lookup returns CDR1 SQVTM and CDR2 ANQGSEA. The CDR3 has 16 residues. V lost 1 base and J lost 8, with 20 bases in between. The CDR3 loop reads CSVEVGLGGVKEKLFF. In DNA form, the CDR3 reads TGCAGCGTTGAAGTTGGGTTGGGGGGTGTTAAGGAAAAACTGTTTTTT.

This clone appeared a few times. This rearrangement joins TRBV13 to TRBJ1-2, with D hard to call. Germline CDR1 and CDR2: PRHDT and FYEKMQ (reference sequence). The CDR3 spans 14 residues. Trimming removed 1 base from V and 5 bases from J, with 11 bases in between. This CDR3 reads CASSLAGVSYGYTF. CDR3 coding DNA: TGTGCCAGCAGCTTAGCTGGAGTCAGTTATGGCTACACCTTC. Combining the CDR3 with reference TRBV13 and TRBJ1-2 gives the whole variable domain AAGVIQSPRHLIKEKRETATLKCYPIPRHDTVYWYQQGPGQDPQFLISFYEKMQSDKGSIPDRFSAQQFSDYHSELNMSSLELGDSALYFCASSLAGVSYGYTFGSGTRLTVV.